A selection of T cell receptor beta chains follows, all from one sample in a study of T cells after yellow fever vaccination. Each CDR3 protein is one row after TCRdb ran MiXCR on the 5' RACE reads. The sample lists about 310,000 distinct CDR3 sequences, 3% to 4.5% occurring once. The specimen was PBMCs, collected on the day of the yellow fever booster vaccination. Receptors originate from a man between 18 and 35 years old who received the YFV17D yellow fever vaccine. The CDR3 runs from the conserved cysteine through the conserved F or W. The D gene is left open where the match is weak. Clone size is shown for a subset of rows, as once, few, many or a class of expanded clone.

D: TRBD1
length: 14
V: TRBV5-6
J: TRBJ1-5
size: many
DNA: TGTGCCAGCAGCGCGACGGGACAGCTTCAGCCCCAGCATTTT
CDR3: CASSATGQLQPQHF

D: TRBD1
length: 15
V: TRBV7-2
J: TRBJ2-3
size: NA
DNA: TGTGCCAGCAGCTTTAGGGGGCTATACACAGATACGCAGTATTTT
CDR3: CASSFRGLYTDTQYF

D: TRBD2
length: 16
V: TRBV6-5
J: TRBJ2-1
size: few
DNA: TGTGCCAGCAGTTACTTCAGGGCTAGCGGTTACAATGAGCAGTTCTTC
CDR3: CASSYFRASGYNEQFF

D: NA
length: 11
V: TRBV6-5
J: TRBJ2-2
size: many
DNA: TGTGCCAGCAGGGGGTACGGGGAGCTGTTTTTT
CDR3: CASRGYGELFF

D: NA
length: 17
V: TRBV28
J: TRBJ2-7
size: NA
DNA: TGTGCCAGCAGTTTTCCACGGGCGGGGGCCTTCTCCTACGAGCAGTACTTC
CDR3: CASSFPRAGAFSYEQYF

D: NA
length: 16
V: TRBV5-1
J: TRBJ1-6
size: many
DNA: TGCGCCAGCAGCTTGGGCCCGAGACAAATTAATTCACCCCTCCACTTT
CDR3: CASSLGPRQINSPLHF

D: TRBD1
length: 18
V: TRBV6-1
J: TRBJ1-5
size: NA
DNA: TGTGCCAGCAGTGGACCGGGACAGGGGCCATATAGCAATCAGCCCCAGCATTTT
CDR3: CASSGPGQGPYSNQPQHF

D: TRBD1
length: 12
V: TRBV29-1
J: TRBJ2-1
size: few
DNA: TGCAGCGTCCACCCAGGGGGTAATGAGCAGTTCTTC
CDR3: CSVHPGGNEQFF

D: NA
length: 13
V: TRBV2
J: TRBJ1-5
size: NA
DNA: TGTGCCAGGGGGGCGCACCCGGGTCAGCCCCAGCATTTT
CDR3: CARGAHPGQPQHF

D: NA
length: 14
V: TRBV29-1
J: TRBJ1-1
size: NA
DNA: TGCAGTGCTGGCAGGGCGTGGGAAAACACTGAAGCTTTCTTT
CDR3: CSAGRAWENTEAFF

D: TRBD2
length: 15
V: TRBV2
J: TRBJ2-4
size: NA
DNA: TGTGCCAGCAGGGGGGGGACCGGACGGGGGAACATTCAGTACTTC
CDR3: CASRGGTGRGNIQYF

D: TRBD1
length: 15
V: TRBV20-1
J: TRBJ1-1
size: few
DNA: TGCAGTGCTAGGGAACAGGGGTCGGGTAAGACTGAAGCTTTCTTT
CDR3: CSAREQGSGKTEAFF

D: NA
length: 14
V: TRBV5-1
J: TRBJ2-7
size: many
DNA: TGCGCCAGCAGCTTTCGGACGGGGTCCTACGAGCAGTACTTC
CDR3: CASSFRTGSYEQYF

D: NA
length: 12
V: TRBV7-8
J: TRBJ2-2
size: few
DNA: TGTGCCAGCAGCGTAAGGCGGGGGGAGCTGTTTTTT
CDR3: CASSVRRGELFF

D: NA
length: 14
V: TRBV4-1
J: TRBJ2-5
size: many
DNA: TGCGCCAGCAGCCAAGAACAGGCGCAAGAGACCCAGTACTTC
CDR3: CASSQEQAQETQYF

D: NA
length: 14
V: TRBV9
J: TRBJ2-7
size: NA
DNA: TGTGCCAGCAGCGTAACAGGGACTAACTACGAGCAGTACTTC
CDR3: CASSVTGTNYEQYF

D: NA
length: 13
V: TRBV11-2
J: TRBJ2-2
size: many
DNA: TGTGCCAGCACTCCAGGGTATATCGGGGAGCTGTTTTTT
CDR3: CASTPGYIGELFF

D: TRBD1
length: 17
V: TRBV7-7
J: TRBJ2-5
size: many
DNA: TGTGCCAGCAGCTTGTTTGGGGGGGACAGGGGGCAAGAGACCCAGTACTTC
CDR3: CASSLFGGDRGQETQYF

D: TRBD2
length: 15
V: TRBV19
J: TRBJ2-7
size: few
DNA: TGTGCCAGTAGCCCCGACCTAGCGGGGGCGTACGAGCAGTACTTC
CDR3: CASSPDLAGAYEQYF

D: NA
length: 13
V: TRBV7-6
J: TRBJ2-6
size: NA
DNA: TGTGCCAGCGCGCCCTCTGGGGCCAACGTCCTGACTTTC
CDR3: CASAPSGANVLTF

D: TRBD2
length: 15
V: TRBV5-1
J: TRBJ2-4
size: many
DNA: TGCGCCAGCAGCCGCGGGGGGGGAGTGGAAAACATTCAGTACTTC
CDR3: CASSRGGGVENIQYF

D: NA
length: 13
V: TRBV5-5
J: TRBJ1-1
size: NA
DNA: TGTGCCAGCAGCTTGGCGGGGGTCACTGAAGCTTTCTTT
CDR3: CASSLAGVTEAFF

D: NA
length: 12
V: TRBV29-1
J: TRBJ1-1
size: few
DNA: TGCAGCGTTCGCAGGGGTATTACTGAAGCTTTCTTT
CDR3: CSVRRGITEAFF

D: NA
length: 15
V: TRBV15
J: TRBJ1-2
size: many
DNA: TGTGCCACCAGCAGAGATCCCTCAGGGGTATATGGCTACACCTTC
CDR3: CATSRDPSGVYGYTF

D: TRBD1
length: 14
V: TRBV19
J: TRBJ2-5
size: NA
DNA: TGTGCCAGTAGGATTACAGGGGGTGAAGAGACCCAGTACTTC
CDR3: CASRITGGEETQYF

D: NA
length: 15
V: TRBV4-3
J: TRBJ1-4
size: NA
DNA: TGCGCCAGCAGCGGGGGGGGGCTCGATAATGAAAAACTGTTTTTT
CDR3: CASSGGGLDNEKLFF

D: TRBD1
length: 15
V: TRBV20-1
J: TRBJ1-5
size: many
DNA: TGCAGTGCTAGCCGGGACAGGGATCGAAGTCAGCCCCAGCATTTT
CDR3: CSASRDRDRSQPQHF

D: NA
length: 12
V: TRBV20-1
J: TRBJ2-7
size: NA
DNA: TGCAGTGGCCAACGCGCGGCCTACGAGCAGTACTTC
CDR3: CSGQRAAYEQYF

D: NA
length: 14
V: TRBV7-9
J: TRBJ2-2
size: many
DNA: TGTGCCAGCAGCCCTAGACAGAACACCGGGGAGCTGTTTTTT
CDR3: CASSPRQNTGELFF

D: TRBD2
length: 13
V: TRBV2
J: TRBJ2-1
size: NA
DNA: TGTGCCAGCAGTGGGGTCCCGGGGGGTGAGCAGTTCTTC
CDR3: CASSGVPGGEQFF

D: NA
length: 13
V: TRBV4-1
J: TRBJ2-2
size: many
DNA: TGCGCCAGCAGCCGAGGGGTGACCGGGGAGCTGTTTTTT
CDR3: CASSRGVTGELFF

D: TRBD1
length: 14
V: TRBV7-9
J: TRBJ2-1
size: NA
DNA: TGTGCCAGCAGGGGACAGGGTATTAGGAATGAGCAGTTCTTC
CDR3: CASRGQGIRNEQFF

D: NA
length: 13
V: TRBV6-5
J: TRBJ1-2
size: many
DNA: TGTGCCAGCAGTTACGGGGCAGGTACTGGCTACACCTTC
CDR3: CASSYGAGTGYTF

D: NA
length: 14
V: TRBV7-2
J: TRBJ2-5
size: many
DNA: TGTGCCAGCAGCCTCCAAGGGCTAGGAAAGACCCAGTACTTC
CDR3: CASSLQGLGKTQYF

D: NA
length: 14
V: TRBV5-1
J: TRBJ1-2
size: many
DNA: TGCGCCAGCAGGGGCCAGGAGACTAACTATGGCTACACCTTC
CDR3: CASRGQETNYGYTF

D: TRBD1
length: 14
V: TRBV5-1
J: TRBJ2-7
size: few
DNA: TGCGCCAGCAGCGAGCGGGACAGGGGCTTGGGGCAGTACTTC
CDR3: CASSERDRGLGQYF

D: TRBD2
length: 16
V: TRBV20-1
J: TRBJ2-2
size: many
DNA: TGCAGTGCTAGCGGACTAGCGGGGGGGCAAGTCGGGGAGCTGTTTTTT
CDR3: CSASGLAGGQVGELFF

D: NA
length: 15
V: TRBV19
J: TRBJ1-6
size: few
DNA: TGTGCCAGTAGTATTTCGGGAGGAGGAAATTCACCCCTCCACTTT
CDR3: CASSISGGGNSPLHF

D: NA
length: 15
V: TRBV10-3
J: TRBJ1-1
size: many
DNA: TGTGCCATCAGTGAAGGGGGGGCGAGTGGGACTGAAGCTTTCTTT
CDR3: CAISEGGASGTEAFF

D: TRBD1
length: 14
V: TRBV3-1
J: TRBJ1-1
size: few
DNA: TGTGCCAGCAGCCATCGGACAGGGCAGACTGAAGCTTTCTTT
CDR3: CASSHRTGQTEAFF

D: NA
length: 15
V: TRBV4-2
J: TRBJ1-6
size: many
DNA: TGTGCCAGCAGCCAAGAATATCTTAGTGTGTCACCCCTCCACTTT
CDR3: CASSQEYLSVSPLHF

D: NA
length: 13
V: TRBV9
J: TRBJ2-1
size: many
DNA: TGTGCCAGCAGCGTAGCCCGGACCAATGAGCAGTTCTTC
CDR3: CASSVARTNEQFF

D: NA
length: 13
V: TRBV5-1
J: TRBJ2-1
size: few
DNA: TGCGCCAGCAGCTTAGAATCCTACAATGAGCAGTTCTTC
CDR3: CASSLESYNEQFF

D: NA
length: 13
V: TRBV7-8
J: TRBJ1-2
size: few
DNA: TGTGCCACCGCACTGGGGGGGAACTATGGCTACACCTTC
CDR3: CATALGGNYGYTF

D: TRBD2
length: 16
V: TRBV7-3
J: TRBJ2-1
size: many
DNA: TGTGCCAGCAGCTTAGAGGGGCGGGGGTCCTACAATGAGCAGTTCTTC
CDR3: CASSLEGRGSYNEQFF

D: NA
length: 18
V: TRBV4-1
J: TRBJ1-4
size: many
DNA: TGCGCCAGCAGCCAAGGGGGACACGTACTAGCAACTAATGAAAAACTGTTTTTT
CDR3: CASSQGGHVLATNEKLFF

D: NA
length: 14
V: TRBV6-5
J: TRBJ2-3
size: many
DNA: TGTGCCAGCGGGGTCCGGGGAAGCACAGATACGCAGTATTTT
CDR3: CASGVRGSTDTQYF

D: TRBD1
length: 16
V: TRBV4-1
J: TRBJ1-2
size: many
DNA: TGCGCCAGCAGCCAAGAAGCCCCGACAGGGCCTGATGGCTACACCTTC
CDR3: CASSQEAPTGPDGYTF

D: TRBD1
length: 13
V: TRBV6-5
J: TRBJ1-2
size: few
DNA: TGTGCCAGCAGGGGTGACAGGGGGAATGGCTACACCTTC
CDR3: CASRGDRGNGYTF

D: NA
length: 14
V: TRBV30
J: TRBJ2-6
size: many
DNA: TGTGCCTGGAGTGTACAGGCTGGGGCCAACGTCCTGACTTTC
CDR3: CAWSVQAGANVLTF

D: TRBD1
length: 15
V: TRBV10-3
J: TRBJ1-6
size: few
DNA: TGTGCCATCAGTGAGTCTACAGGGGGCAACTCACCCCTCCACTTT
CDR3: CAISESTGGNSPLHF

D: NA
length: 14
V: TRBV7-2
J: TRBJ1-5
size: many
DNA: TGTGCCAGCACCCCTGGGGGCAGGCATCAGCCCCAGCATTTT
CDR3: CASTPGGRHQPQHF

D: NA
length: 14
V: TRBV9
J: TRBJ2-1
size: NA
DNA: TGTGCCAGCAGCCAACCTAACCCCTACACTGAGCAGTTCTTC
CDR3: CASSQPNPYTEQFF

D: NA
length: 14
V: TRBV6-2/TRBV6-3
J: TRBJ2-5
size: many
DNA: TGTGCCAGCAGTGATACTACTAGCCAAGAGACCCAGTACTTC
CDR3: CASSDTTSQETQYF

D: NA
length: 13
V: TRBV6-5
J: TRBJ1-2
size: few
DNA: TGTGCCAGCAGGGGAATGGGGGACTATGGCTACACCTTC
CDR3: CASRGMGDYGYTF

D: NA
length: 14
V: TRBV5-1
J: TRBJ2-6
size: NA
DNA: TGCGCCAGCAGCTCCCTCGGGGGGGCCAACGTCCTGACTTTC
CDR3: CASSSLGGANVLTF

D: NA
length: 15
V: TRBV4-3
J: TRBJ1-6
size: few
DNA: TGCGCCAGCAGCCAAGACCGGGGTGGTAATTCACCCCTCCACTTT
CDR3: CASSQDRGGNSPLHF

D: NA
length: 17
V: TRBV24-1
J: TRBJ2-3
size: NA
DNA: TGTGCCACCAGTGATTTCTCCAGCGTTACTTGCACAGATACGCAGTATTTT
CDR3: CATSDFSSVTCTDTQYF

D: NA
length: 14
V: TRBV6-6
J: TRBJ1-2
size: few
DNA: TGTGCCAGCAGTTACCGGACTGCGAACTATGGCTACACCTTC
CDR3: CASSYRTANYGYTF